This TCR beta chain emerged from a study of molecular identifiers for immune sequencing clone quantification. Germline CDR1 GTSNPN, CDR2 SVGIG (reference sequence). The CDR3 spans 12 residues. Trimming shortened V by 1 base and J by 2 bases, and 5 bases separated the two germline ends. TCRdb itself ran the PCR reads through MiXCR, one entry per CDR3 protein. The profile shows about 330,000 distinct CDR3 sequences, over 20% of them singletons. This sequence originates from a human donor in good health. Some libraries in this study had Jurkat cell RNA spiked in. Sequencing used naive CD8+ T cells from blood, with Jurkat cell RNA spiked in. The subset here: FACS-sorted CD8+CD4-CCR7+CD45RA+ naive T cells. V and J are TRBV30 and TRBJ2-5; D gene unclear. The CDR3 protein is CAWSEGQETQYF. The CDR3 region has the DNA TGTGCCTGGAGTGAAGGACAAGAGACCCAGTACTTC.